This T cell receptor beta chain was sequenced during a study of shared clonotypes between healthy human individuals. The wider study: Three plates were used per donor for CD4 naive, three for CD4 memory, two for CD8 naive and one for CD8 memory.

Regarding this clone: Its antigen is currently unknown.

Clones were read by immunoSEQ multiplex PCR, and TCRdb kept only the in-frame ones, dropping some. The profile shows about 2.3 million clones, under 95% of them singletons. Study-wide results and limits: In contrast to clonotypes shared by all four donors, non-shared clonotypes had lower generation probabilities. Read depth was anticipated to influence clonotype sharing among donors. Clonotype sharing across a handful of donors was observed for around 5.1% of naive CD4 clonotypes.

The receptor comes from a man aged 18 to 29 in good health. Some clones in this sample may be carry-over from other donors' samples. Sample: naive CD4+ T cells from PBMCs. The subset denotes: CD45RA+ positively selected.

The CDR3 spells CARHTRQQGNYGYTF. The DNA of the CDR3 is TGCGCCAGGCACACCCGACAACAGGGGAACTATGGCTACACCTTC. The rearrangement joins TRBV23-1 to TRBJ1-2, with 7 bases that match TRBD1. TRBV23-1 is reported as an ORF; its role is uncertain. CDR3 size: 15 residues. The junction had 12 bases not matched to a gene; V was cut back by 9 bases and J by 2 bases.